Below are 27 T cell receptor beta chains sequenced from a single sample in a study of post-analysis software for immune sequencing data. Regarding the study as a whole: Controls showed lower frequencies than patients for five TRBV segments, and TRBV5-6, TRBV5-1 and TRBV20-1 were among these.

These TCRs are of unknown antigen specificity. The TCR beta cDNA libraries carried unique molecular identifiers. TCRdb reanalysed the PCR reads using MiXCR and keeps one entry per CDR3 protein. The sample has hundreds of thousands of distinct CDR3 sequences; around 44% are singletons. The sequenced sample consisted of blood. These receptors were taken from a girl between 5 and 17 years old with multiple sclerosis.

This clonotype was counted a few times. The chain employs TRBV21-1 and TRBJ1-2; the table calls TRBD1, which could not be checked here. TRBV21-1 represents a pseudogene. The CDR3 consists of 15 residues. CDR3: CASSKGRGRYYGYTF. For the CDR3, the DNA is TGTGCCAGCAGCAAGGGGAGGGGGCGATACTATGGCTACACCTTC.

The genes are TRBV6-1 and TRBJ2-5; 7 positions agree with TRBD2. Unmatched junction bases numbered 9, after V lost 4 bases and J lost 4 bases. CDR3 size: 15 residues. In germline, CDR1 is MNHNS, CDR2 SASEGT. The CDR3 DNA follows: TGTGCCAGCAGTGGGACTAGTCTAGCCCCAGAGACCCAGTACTTC. This translates into CASSGTSLAPETQYF.

The genes are TRBV24-1 and TRBJ1-5; D might be TRBD1 (5 bases). Deletions cut 4 bases from V and 0 bases from J, with 9 bases between. Germline CDR1 reads KGHDR; CDR2 reads SFDVKD. CDR3 length equals 15 residues. This chain's CDR3 is CATSDGDSSNQPQHF. As DNA, the CDR3 is TGTGCCACCAGTGACGGGGACTCTAGCAATCAGCCCCAGCATTTT.

This chain uses TRBV15 with TRBJ2-5, with TRBD2 matching 13 bases. J lost 4 bases, V lost 4 bases, and 12 bases had no gene match. The CDR3 contains 18 residues. The germline V gene has CDR1 LNHNV and CDR2 YYDKDF (reference sequence). The CDR3, as DNA: TGTGCCACCAGCAAGCCCGGGACTAGCGGGGTTCTAACAGAGACCCAGTACTTC. This codes for CATSKPGTSGVLTETQYF.

Note on this clonotype: At one of its ends the junction is not consistent with the germline gene, which may arise from a read error. CDR3 DNA: TGTGCCAGCAGCTACGGACACTACACCACAGATACGCGGTACTTC. Translating it yields CASSYGHYTTDTRYF. The gene calls are TRBV5-6 and TRBJ2-3; weak D call: TRBD1 (5 bases). CDR3 length: 15 residues. Germline V CDR1 and CDR2: SGHDT, YYEEEE.

J is TRBJ1-1 and V is TRBV13; 8 positions match TRBD1. V was clipped by 4 bases and J by 7 bases; unmatched bases: 5. The length of the CDR3 is 13 residues. CDR1 is PRHDT, CDR2 FYEKMQ, per germline (reference sequence). As DNA, the CDR3 is TGTGCCAGCAGCTCGGACAGGGCGGTTGAAGCTTTCTTT. This sequence encodes CASSSDRAVEAFF. The entire variable domain, with the rest obtained from reference TRBV13 and TRBJ1-1, is as follows: AAGVIQSPRHLIKEKRETATLKCYPIPRHDTVYWYQQGPGQDPQFLISFYEKMQSDKGSIPDRFSAQQFSDYHSELNMSSLELGDSALYFCASSSDRAVEAFFGQGTRLTVV.

This sequence joins TRBV7-9 and TRBJ2-7; D is unresolved. Germline CDR1 SEHNR, CDR2 FQNEAQ (reference sequence). The CDR3 is 17 amino acids. Trimming pared 5 bases from V and 2 bases from J, leaving 22 bases between. The DNA for the CDR3 is TGTGCCAGCAGCCTACTCACCGGATCCCAAAAGCCCTACGAGCAGTACTTC. Translation gives CASSLLTGSQKPYEQYF.

The chain carries TRBV7-6 and TRBJ2-3, with TRBD2 as a possible D gene (5 bases). Trimming pared 1 base from V and 0 bases from J, leaving 14 bases between. This CDR3 has 17 amino acids. CDR1 and CDR2 (germline): SGHVS, FNYEAQ. The DNA of the CDR3 is TGTGCCAGCAGCTTAGGAGTAGGGAGATCTAGCACAGATACGCAGTATTTT. Translation: CASSLGVGRSSTDTQYF.

The chain joins TRBV12-3 or TRBV12-4 to TRBJ2-5; TRBD2 matches 7 bases. V was pared by 2 bases and J by 4 bases, with 1 base of the junction left unmatched. The CDR3 loop spans 13 amino acids. The CDR3 reads CASSLWEGETQYF. CDR3 DNA sequence: TGTGCCAGCAGTTTATGGGAGGGAGAGACCCAGTACTTC.

The V call is TRBV7-2, the J call TRBJ2-1, with D tentatively TRBD1 (6 bases). The CDR3 length is 13 residues. The germline gives CDR1 SGHTA, CDR2 FQGNSA. Trimming left V 9 bases short and J 0 bases short, with 9 bases between. CDR3 region: CASTGFSYNEQFF. The DNA of the CDR3 is TGTGCCAGTACAGGGTTCTCCTACAATGAGCAGTTCTTC. Combining the CDR3 with reference TRBV7-2 and TRBJ2-1 gives the whole variable domain GAGVSQSPSNKVTEKGKDVELRCDPISGHTALYWYRQSLGQGLEFLIYFQGNSAPDKSGLPSDRFSAERTGGSVSTLTIQRTQQEDSAVYLCASTGFSYNEQFFGPGTRLTVL.

The table lists this clonotype with a count of one. The chain combines TRBV20-1 with TRBJ2-5; TRBD1 is a possible D gene (6 bases). With the DNA end fitting TRBJ2-7 better, the J assignment may be wrong. This CDR3 spans 18 amino acids. Germline-derived CDR1 and CDR2 are DFQATT and SNEGSKA (reference sequence). The DNA for the CDR3 is TGCAGTGCTAGGTTCGGTGATCACAGGGCTCCAAGAACCTACGAGCAGTACTTC. This translates into CSARFGDHRAPRTYEQYF.

J is TRBJ1-1 and V is TRBV13; no clear D. Trimming shortened V by 0 bases and J by 5 bases, and 10 bases separated the two germline ends. CDR3 size: 14 residues. From germline, CDR1 is PRHDT and CDR2 FYEKMQ (reference sequence). DNA for the CDR3: TGTGCCAGCAGCTTAGGGTTAGTGGAGACTGAAGCTTTCTTT. It specifies CASSLGLVETEAFF.

The chain has TRBV20-1 and TRBJ1-1; D is unresolved. The CDR3 runs 14 residues. V lost 5 bases to trimming and J lost 5 bases, with 18 bases between them. Germline values: CDR1 DFQATT, CDR2 SNEGSKA (reference sequence). In nucleotides, the CDR3 is TGCAGTGCTCACCTGGGGAGCCAGGATACTGAAGCTTTCTTT. Protein: CSAHLGSQDTEAFF.

The chain employs TRBV5-1 and TRBJ2-3, with 8 bases aligning to TRBD2. V was pared by 0 bases and J by 4 bases, with 4 bases of the junction left unmatched. CDR3 length: 15 amino acids. Looked up from germline, CDR1 is SGHRS and CDR2 is YFSETQ. The CDR3 region has the DNA TGCGCCAGCAGCTTGGAAACGGGGGGGGCAGATACGCAGTATTTT. The encoded protein is CASSLETGGADTQYF.

The V call is TRBV12-3 or TRBV12-4, the J call TRBJ1-1; D is perhaps TRBD1 (5 bases). V was clipped by 4 bases and J by 0 bases, with 18 bases between them. This CDR3 has 17 residues. The CDR3 here is CASSSPGGNIMNTEAFF. CDR3 nucleotides: TGTGCCAGCAGTTCCCCGGGGGGGAACATCATGAACACTGAAGCTTTCTTT.

The chain has TRBV5-1 and TRBJ2-7; D ambiguous. The CDR3 loop spans 16 amino acids. CDR1 and CDR2 (germline): SGHRS, YFSETQ. Trimming left V 0 bases short and J 0 bases short, with 13 bases between. The CDR3 bases are TGCGCCAGCAGCTTGGATAGCAGTTACGGCTCCTACGAGCAGTACTTC. As protein: CASSLDSSYGSYEQYF. The variable domain in full, completed from reference TRBV5-1 and TRBJ2-7, reads KAGVTQTPRYLIKTRGQQVTLSCSPISGHRSVSWYQQTPGQGLQFLFEYFSETQRNKGNFPGRFSGRQFSNSRSEMNVSTLELGDSALYLCASSLDSSYGSYEQYFGPGTRLTVT.

The chain has TRBV25-1 and TRBJ2-5, with D possibly being TRBD2 (5 bases). This CDR3 has 14 residues. Trimming removed 4 bases from V and 6 bases from J, with 15 bases in between. Germline lookup yields CDR1 MGHDK and CDR2 SYGVNS. CDR3 sequence reads: CASSGAGNRKTQYF. In DNA form, the CDR3 reads TGTGCCAGCAGTGGGGCGGGCAACCGAAAGACCCAGTACTTC.

The chain has TRBV3-1 and TRBJ2-7, with no clear D. The V end was cut by 1 base, the J end by 7 bases, with 14 bases between. This CDR3 is 14 amino acids long. The germline CDR1 and CDR2 sequences are LGHDT and YNNKEL (reference sequence). CDR3 protein: CASSQGAVPLEQYF. The DNA for the CDR3 is TGTGCCAGCAGCCAAGGGGCAGTTCCTTTGGAGCAGTACTTC.

This chain connects TRBV12-3 or TRBV12-4 to TRBJ2-6; weak D call: TRBD1 (6 bases). The ends were cut back, 2 bases at V and 0 bases at J, with 29 bases in the middle. The CDR3 totals 23 residues. For the CDR3, the DNA is TGTGCCAGCAGTTTAAGCCCCGGGACAAACCCTTTCCTTTACCACTCTGGGGCCAACGTCCTGACTTTC. Encoded protein: CASSLSPGTNPFLYHSGANVLTF.

The rearrangement uses TRBV20-1 and TRBJ2-1, with D perhaps TRBD1 (6 bases). Per the germline V gene, CDR1 is DFQATT and CDR2 is SNEGSKA (reference sequence). There are 15 residues in the CDR3. Trimming cost V 7 bases and J 12 bases, with 28 bases left between them. The CDR3 sequence is CSVSPSGVPLIGQFF. The CDR3 DNA reads as TGCAGTGTTAGCCCTTCAGGGGTTCCCCTCATTGGGCAGTTCTTC.

The chain links TRBV12-3 or TRBV12-4 to TRBJ1-2; the match to TRBD1 covers 10 bases. With V trimmed by 10 bases and J by 6 bases, 17 bases remained unmatched. The CDR3 spans 16 residues. The CDR3 reads CATISTGGEGVDGYTF. The CDR3 bases are TGTGCCACCATTTCGACAGGGGGCGAAGGAGTAGATGGCTACACCTTC.

This clonotype was recorded a few times. The rearrangement joins TRBV7-9 to TRBJ1-4; D is unresolved. V lost 0 bases and J lost 5, with 7 bases in between. The CDR3 sequence is 14 residues long. Germline loops: CDR1 SEHNR, CDR2 FQNEAQ (reference sequence). The CDR3 sequence: CASSLAGGNEKLFF. The CDR3, as DNA: TGTGCCAGCAGCTTAGCGGGAGGGAATGAAAAACTGTTTTTT.

The chain recombines TRBV4-1 with TRBJ1-2; D uncertain. The CDR3 is 14 amino acids. The germline V gene has CDR1 MGHRA and CDR2 YSYEKL. Trimming pared 0 bases from V and 2 bases from J, leaving 7 bases between. CDR3 nucleotide sequence: TGCGCCAGCAGCCAAGATCCCAAGAACTATGGCTACACCTTC. This translates into CASSQDPKNYGYTF.

This chain connects TRBV20-1 to TRBJ1-2; D perhaps matches TRBD1 (6 bases). Germline assignment: CDR1 DFQATT and CDR2 SNEGSKA (reference sequence). The CDR3 sequence is 13 residues long. Trimming took off 5 bases at V and 4 bases at J, with 14 bases between the two ends. The CDR3 sequence: CSAVGQLSYGYTF. Here the CDR3 DNA reads TGCAGTGCTGTTGGACAGCTTTCCTATGGCTACACCTTC.

This clonotype has a handful of counts. The chain carries TRBV10-3 and TRBJ2-3; possibly TRBD1 for D (5 bases). V shed 6 bases and J shed 2 bases, with 12 bases lying between them. The CDR3 totals 14 residues. CDR1 and CDR2 (germline): ENHRY, SYGVKD. The CDR3, as DNA: TGTGCCATCAGCGCTGTAGGGGACACAGATACGCAGTATTTT. Its translation is CAISAVGDTDTQYF.

The chain has TRBV10-2 and TRBJ1-1; no clear D gene. The CDR3 totals 15 residues. Trimming took off 3 bases at V and 4 bases at J, with 15 bases between the two ends. Per germline, CDR1 WSHSY and CDR2 SAAADI. The CDR3 sequence: CASSDTFGGPTEAFF. CDR3 DNA sequence: TGCGCCAGCAGTGACACCTTCGGCGGGCCCACTGAAGCTTTCTTT.

The V call is TRBV10-1, the J call TRBJ2-5; D is possibly TRBD2 (5 bases). Germline assignment: CDR1 WNHNN and CDR2 SYGVQD (reference sequence). Trimming took off 2 bases at V and 7 bases at J, with 17 bases between the two ends. This CDR3 has 15 amino acids. The CDR3 region is CASSERLAGERTQYF. CDR3 coding DNA: TGCGCCAGCAGTGAGAGGCTAGCAGGAGAAAGGACCCAGTACTTC.